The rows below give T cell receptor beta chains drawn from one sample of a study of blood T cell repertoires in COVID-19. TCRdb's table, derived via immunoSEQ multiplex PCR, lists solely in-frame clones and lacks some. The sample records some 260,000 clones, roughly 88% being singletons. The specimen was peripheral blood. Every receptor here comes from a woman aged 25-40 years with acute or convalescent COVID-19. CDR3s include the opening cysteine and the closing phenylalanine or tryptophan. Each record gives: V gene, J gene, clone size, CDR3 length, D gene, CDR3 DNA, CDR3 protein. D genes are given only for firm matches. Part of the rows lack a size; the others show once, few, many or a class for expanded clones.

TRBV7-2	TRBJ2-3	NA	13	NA	TGTGCCAGCAGCTTACAGTTTCCAGATACGCAGTATTTT	CASSLQFPDTQYF
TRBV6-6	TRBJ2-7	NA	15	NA	TGTGCCAGCAGTTACCCCCACGGGTACTCCTACGAGCAGTACTTC	CASSYPHGYSYEQYF
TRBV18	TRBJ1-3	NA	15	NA	TGTGCCAGCTCACCGGGGCCGGGGGTTGGAAACACCATATATTTT	CASSPGPGVGNTIYF
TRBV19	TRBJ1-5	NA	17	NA	TGTGCCAGTAGTATAGGCCCCGGGGGGGGCGGCAATCAGCCCCAGCATTTT	CASSIGPGGGGNQPQHF
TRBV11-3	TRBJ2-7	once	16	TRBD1	TGTGCCAGCAGCACCTCTACGACAGGGGGGTCCTACGAGCAGTACTTC	CASSTSTTGGSYEQYF
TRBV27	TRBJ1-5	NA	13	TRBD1	TGTGCCAGCAGACAGGGGAGAGATCAGCCCCAGCATTTT	CASRQGRDQPQHF
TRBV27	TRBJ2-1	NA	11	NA	TGTGCCAGCGAAGGGGTCAGTGAGCAGTTCTTC	CASEGVSEQFF
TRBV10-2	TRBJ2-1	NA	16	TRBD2	TGCGCCAGCAGTGAGTCGAGACTAGCGGGAGCAAGCGAGCAGTTCTTC	CASSESRLAGASEQFF
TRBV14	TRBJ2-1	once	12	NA	TGTGCCAGCAGCCAAGATGTCTTAGAGCAGTTCTTC	CASSQDVLEQFF
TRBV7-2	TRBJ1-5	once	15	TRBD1	TGTGCCAGCAGCTTAGACAGGGGGCGCGACCAGCCCCAGCATTTT	CASSLDRGRDQPQHF
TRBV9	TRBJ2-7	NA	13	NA	TGTGCCAGCAGCGTAGCGCTTATCGGCGAGCAGTACTTC	CASSVALIGEQYF
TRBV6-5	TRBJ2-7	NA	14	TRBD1	TGTGCCAGCAGTCGAGGACAGGCCAACTACGAGCAGTACTTC	CASSRGQANYEQYF
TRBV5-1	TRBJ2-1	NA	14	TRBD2	TGCGCCAGCAGCACCGGGACTAGTCCCAATGAGCAGTTCTTC	CASSTGTSPNEQFF
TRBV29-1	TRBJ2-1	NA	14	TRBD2	TGCAGCGTCGCGGGACTAGCGGGAGGGAATGAGCAGTTCTTC	CSVAGLAGGNEQFF
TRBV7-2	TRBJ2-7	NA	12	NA	TGTGCCAGCCTAGGGGACACACGGGAGCAGTACTTC	CASLGDTREQYF
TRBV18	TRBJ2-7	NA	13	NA	TGTGCCAGCTCACCACGACAGACCTACGAGCAGTACTTC	CASSPRQTYEQYF
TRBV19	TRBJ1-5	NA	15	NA	TGTGCCAGTAGTCCCGGTTCGAGATCGAATCAGCCCCAGCATTTT	CASSPGSRSNQPQHF
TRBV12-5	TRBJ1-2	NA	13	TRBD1	TGTGCTAGTGGTTTGGGGACAGGGGGAGGCTACACCTTC	CASGLGTGGGYTF
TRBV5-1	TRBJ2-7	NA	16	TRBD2	TGCGCCAGCAGCTTGGCAGTTAGCGGGAGAATCTACGAGCAGTACTTC	CASSLAVSGRIYEQYF
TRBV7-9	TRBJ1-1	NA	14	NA	TGTGCCAGCAGCTTTACCGCAGGAGGAACTGAAGCTTTCTTT	CASSFTAGGTEAFF
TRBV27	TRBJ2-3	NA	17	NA	TGTGCCAGCAGTCTGATTTTGCCTTCGCGGGGCACAGATACGCAGTATTTT	CASSLILPSRGTDTQYF
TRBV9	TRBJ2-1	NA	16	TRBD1	TGTGCCAGCACACCACAGGGGTCCCCCACGTACAATGAGCAGTTCTTC	CASTPQGSPTYNEQFF
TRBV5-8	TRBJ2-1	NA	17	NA	TGTGCCAGCAGCTCCGGGGTGGCCTACAGCTCCTACAATGAGCAGTTCTTC	CASSSGVAYSSYNEQFF
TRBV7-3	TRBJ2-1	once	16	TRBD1	TGTGCCAGCAGCGGAACAGGGGTTATATCCTACAATGAGCAGTTCTTC	CASSGTGVISYNEQFF
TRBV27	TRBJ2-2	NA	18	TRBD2	TGTGCCAGCAGATTGGGAACCGGGACTAGCGCCCATCTCAGGGAGCTGTTTTTT	CASRLGTGTSAHLRELFF
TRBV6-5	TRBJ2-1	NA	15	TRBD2	TGTGCCAGCAGTTACTTCAGCGGGATGATCTATGAGCAGTTCTTC	CASSYFSGMIYEQFF